This TCR beta chain was documented in a study of cytomegalovirus exposure and HLA in healthy donors. Points from the study as a whole: Rare sequences made up most TCRs, while some public TCRs were found in many donors. As a later analysis showed, several of the most significant clusters appeared to be linked to common viral pathogens. The study flagged around 150 TCR beta chains as cytomegalovirus-associated. Within the data, a cluster of highly shared sequence variants was likely a sequencing artifact.

As regards this clone: Its specificity is not known.

CDR1 and CDR2 (germline): MDHEN, SYDVKM. Trimming left V 3 bases short and J 0 bases short, with 15 bases between. The CDR3 runs to 18 residues. 60 Vbeta and 13 Jbeta primers were used in PCR. Here immunoSEQ multiplex PCR was the method, and the copy in TCRdb shows in-frame clones only, minus some. The table shows roughly 150,000 clones, with over 75% occurring only once. This clonotype originated in a man aged 25 to 40 in good health and CMV-seropositive. The chain combines TRBV28 with TRBJ1-6; D remains ambiguous. Sequencing was done on a sample of PBMCs. In nucleotides, the CDR3 is TGTGCCAGCAGTTTCGAGGCTAAACTAAGCTCCTATAATTCACCCCTCCACTTT. Translation: CASSFEAKLSSYNSPLHF. Combining the CDR3 with reference TRBV28 and TRBJ1-6 gives the whole variable domain DVKVTQSSRYLVKRTGEKVFLECVQDMDHENMFWYRQDPGLGLRLIYFSYDVKMKEKGDIPEGYSVSREKKERFSLILESASTNQTSMYLCASSFEAKLSSYNSPLHFGNGTRLTVT.